This T cell receptor beta chain came from a study of siplizumab effects on memory and regulatory T cells. Study-wide findings and caveats: Proliferating Tregs from siplizumab cultures lacked functional confirmation of suppression. The alloreactive clones that mapped to unstimulated subsets made up only a minor fraction.

Profiled with immunoSEQ multiplex PCR; TCRdb holds only in-frame clones, not every one. The sample lists about 110,000 clones, just over 90% seen once, with approximately 0.3% in the top ten. The CDR3 sequence is 16 residues long. The germline CDR1 and CDR2 sequences are LNHDA and SQIVND (reference sequence). V lost 1 base to trimming and J lost 5 bases; unmatched junction nucleotides: 8. As for this clone: Its antigen remains unknown.

The sample taken for sequencing was CD4+ T cells sorted from blood. The genes are TRBV19 and TRBJ1-2, with 9 positions matching TRBD1. This receptor was taken from a human donor in good health. CDR3 sequence: CASSIGNRGPWYGYTF. The CDR3 nucleotides read TGTGCCAGTAGTATAGGCAACAGGGGGCCGTGGTATGGCTACACCTTC.